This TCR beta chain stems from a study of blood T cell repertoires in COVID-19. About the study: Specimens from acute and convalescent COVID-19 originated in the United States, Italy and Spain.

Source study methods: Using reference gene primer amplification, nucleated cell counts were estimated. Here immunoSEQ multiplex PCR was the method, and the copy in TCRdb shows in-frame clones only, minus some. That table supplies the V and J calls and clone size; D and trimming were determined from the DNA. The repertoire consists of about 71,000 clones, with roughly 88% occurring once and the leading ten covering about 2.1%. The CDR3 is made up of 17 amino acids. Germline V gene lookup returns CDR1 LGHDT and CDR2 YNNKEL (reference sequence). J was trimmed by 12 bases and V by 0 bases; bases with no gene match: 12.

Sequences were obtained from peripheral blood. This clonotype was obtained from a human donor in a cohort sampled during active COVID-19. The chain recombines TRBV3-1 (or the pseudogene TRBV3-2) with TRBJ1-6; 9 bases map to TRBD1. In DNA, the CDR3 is TGTGCCAGCAGCCAAGATGGAGGGGGACAGGGCCCCCAACCCCTCCACTTT. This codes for CASSQDGGGQGPQPLHF.